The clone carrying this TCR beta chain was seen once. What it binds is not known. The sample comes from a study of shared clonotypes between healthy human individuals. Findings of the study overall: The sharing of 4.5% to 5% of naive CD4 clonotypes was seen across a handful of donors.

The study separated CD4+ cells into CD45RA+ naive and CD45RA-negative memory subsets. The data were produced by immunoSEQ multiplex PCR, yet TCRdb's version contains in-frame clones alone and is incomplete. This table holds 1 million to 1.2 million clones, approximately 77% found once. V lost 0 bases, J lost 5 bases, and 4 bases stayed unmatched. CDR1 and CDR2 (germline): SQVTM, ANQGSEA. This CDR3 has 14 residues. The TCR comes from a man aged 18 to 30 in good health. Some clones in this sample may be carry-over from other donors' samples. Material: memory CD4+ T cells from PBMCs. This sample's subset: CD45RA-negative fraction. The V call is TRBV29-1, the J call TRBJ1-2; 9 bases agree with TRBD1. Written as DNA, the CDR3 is TGCAGCGTTGAAGATCAAGGGACAGGGTATGGCTACACCTTC. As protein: CSVEDQGTGYGYTF.